This TCR beta chain was profiled in a study of cytomegalovirus exposure and HLA in healthy donors. Overall study context: The roughly 120 validation repertoires used the same platform as the roughly 700 first-cohort repertoires (as reported by a later analysis). General study findings and limits: The investigators catalogued 164 TCR beta chains as cytomegalovirus-associated.

With 6 bases clipped from V and 2 bases from J, the junction kept 5 bases outside the gene matches. The CDR3 extends over 14 amino acids. Germline lookup yields CDR1 MNHEY and CDR2 SVGAGI. Turning to this clone: The antigen remains unidentified.

Generated by immunoSEQ multiplex PCR, the TCRdb table keeps only in-frame clones and is missing some. Of 90,000 to 150,000 clones listed, approximately 90% are singletons. The sequence was collected from a woman younger than 30 in good health and CMV-seropositive. The sample comprised PBMCs. The chain employs TRBV6-5 and TRBJ2-3; 7 nucleotides line up with TRBD2. The CDR3 nucleotides read TGTGCCAGCAGATCCAGCGGGGTCACAGATACGCAGTATTTT. Translated: CASRSSGVTDTQYF.